This T cell receptor beta chain emerged from a study of cytomegalovirus exposure and HLA in healthy donors. Across the study: When fewer than 500 donors were genotyped, roughly 78% of them were found to fall in the Caucasian-associated ancestry cluster.

Germline V gene data show CDR1 as MNHNS and CDR2 as SASEGT. The CDR3 spans 14 residues. V lost 0 bases, J lost 7 bases, and 12 bases lay in between. This clone was recorded many times. 60 Vbeta and 13 Jbeta primers were used in PCR. The repertoire was sequenced with immunoSEQ multiplex PCR; TCRdb's copy has only in-frame clones and lacks some. The sample lists roughly 89,000 clones; around three fifths were seen once. The donors (healthy individuals) were bone marrow donors. Sequenced material: PBMCs. V usage is TRBV6-1 and J usage is TRBJ1-2, with D maybe TRBD1 (5 bases). The receptor's source is a woman aged 50 to 65 in good health and CMV-seropositive. The CDR3 bases are TGTGCCAGCAGTGAAGCAGCAGGGTTTGGTGGCTACACCTTC. Its protein is CASSEAAGFGGYTF.